Described below is a single T cell receptor beta chain sequence and its context. Trimming pared 5 bases from V and 6 bases from J, leaving 16 bases between. The CDR3 sequence is 15 residues long. Per the germline V gene, CDR1 is SGHTA and CDR2 is FQGNSA. These data come from a study of blood T cell repertoires in COVID-19. Across the whole study: The samples span acute and convalescent COVID-19 from the United States, Italy and Spain.

Assay used: immunoSEQ multiplex PCR; TCRdb lists only in-frame clones, some missing. The data show 200,000 or so clones, 88% seen once. The sequence was collected from a woman in her 30s who had been exposed to COVID-19. Sequencing input: PBMCs or T cells enriched from blood (not recorded which). The V gene is TRBV7-2, the J gene TRBJ2-2, with D possibly matching TRBD1 (6 bases). CDR3 nucleotide sequence: TGTGCCAGCAGCCCATACAACAGGGTAGCCGGGGAGCTGTTTTTT. Translated, it gives CASSPYNRVAGELFF. Variable domain in full (rest from reference TRBV7-2 and TRBJ2-2): GAGVSQSPSNKVTEKGKDVELRCDPISGHTALYWYRQSLGQGLEFLIYFQGNSAPDKSGLPSDRFSAERTGGSVSTLTIQRTQQEDSAVYLCASSPYNRVAGELFFGEGSRLTVL.